The 3 T cell receptor beta chains in this list originate from one sample, sequenced in a study of T cells in Graves' hyperthyroidism and ophthalmopathy. RNA transcripts gave rise to amplified TCR beta CDR3 regions. With the HTBI primer set, the TCR CDR3 went through a first round of RT-PCR. MiXCR was run by TCRdb on the multiplex PCR reads, yielding one entry per CDR3 protein. The sample records a few hundred thousand distinct CDR3 sequences, over 12% being singletons. The source material was blood. Receptors originate from a woman aged 50 to 65 with Graves' hyperthyroidism that later progressed to Graves' ophthalmopathy.

This clonotype has ten or more counts. The V and J genes are TRBV6-1 and TRBJ1-2; 7 positions agree with TRBD1. With 11 bases clipped from V and 4 bases from J, the junction kept 16 bases outside the gene matches. This CDR3 is 15 amino acids long. Germline lookup yields CDR1 MNHNS and CDR2 SASEGT. DNA for the CDR3: TGTGCCGCCTCTTCAGGGGGGTCAGTACTCTATGGCTACACCTTC. Translated, it gives CAASSGGSVLYGYTF.

This clonotype was seen repeatedly, ten times or more. The V call is TRBV19, the J call TRBJ2-1; tentative D call: TRBD2 (6 bases). Trimming removed 2 bases at V and 12 bases at J, with 20 bases between. Germline CDR1 LNHDA, CDR2 SQIVND (reference sequence). The CDR3 consists of 15 residues. The chain's CDR3 is CASSIQGRYVGGQFF. The CDR3 coding sequence is TGTGCCAGTAGTATACAGGGCCGGTATGTGGGAGGGCAGTTCTTC.

This clonotype showed up just a few times. V and J are TRBV6-5 and TRBJ2-5; D remains ambiguous. Germline V gene lookup returns CDR1 MNHEY and CDR2 SVGAGI. The CDR3 has 12 residues. The ends were cut back, 4 bases at V and 5 bases at J, with 8 bases in the middle. The CDR3 nucleotides read TGTGCCAGCAGTTGGGCTTCTGAGACCCAGTACTTC. It translates to CASSWASETQYF.